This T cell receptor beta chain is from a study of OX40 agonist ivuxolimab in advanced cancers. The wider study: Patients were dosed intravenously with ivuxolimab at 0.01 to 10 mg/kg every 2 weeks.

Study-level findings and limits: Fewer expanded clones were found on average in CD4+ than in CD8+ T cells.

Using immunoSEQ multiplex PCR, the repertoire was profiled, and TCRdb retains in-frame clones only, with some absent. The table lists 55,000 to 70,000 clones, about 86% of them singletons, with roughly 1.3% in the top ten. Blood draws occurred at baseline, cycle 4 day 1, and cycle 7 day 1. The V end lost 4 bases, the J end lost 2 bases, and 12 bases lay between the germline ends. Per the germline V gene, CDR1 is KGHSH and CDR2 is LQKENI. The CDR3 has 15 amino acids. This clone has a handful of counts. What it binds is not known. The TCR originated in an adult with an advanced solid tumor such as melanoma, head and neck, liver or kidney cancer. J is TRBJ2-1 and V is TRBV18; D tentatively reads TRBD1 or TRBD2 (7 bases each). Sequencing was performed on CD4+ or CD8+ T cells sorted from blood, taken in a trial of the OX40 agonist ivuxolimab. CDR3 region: CASSRSGTAYNEQFF. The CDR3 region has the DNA TGTGCCAGCTCACGAAGCGGGACAGCCTACAATGAGCAGTTCTTC.